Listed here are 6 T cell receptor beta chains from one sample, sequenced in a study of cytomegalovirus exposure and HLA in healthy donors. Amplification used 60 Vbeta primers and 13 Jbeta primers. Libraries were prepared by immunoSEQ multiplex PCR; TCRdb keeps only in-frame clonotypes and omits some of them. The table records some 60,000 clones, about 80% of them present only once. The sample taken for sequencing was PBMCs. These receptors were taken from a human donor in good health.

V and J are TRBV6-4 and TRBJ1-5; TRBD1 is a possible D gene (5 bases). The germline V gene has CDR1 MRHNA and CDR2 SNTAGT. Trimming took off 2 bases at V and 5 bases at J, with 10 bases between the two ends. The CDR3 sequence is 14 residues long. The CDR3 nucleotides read TGTGCCAGCAGTGACGGGGGGAGGGATCAGCCCCAGCATTTT. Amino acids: CASSDGGRDQPQHF.

CDR3 sequence (DNA): TGTGCCAGCAGTTACACCCATGGGGGGACTGGAAACACCATATATTTT. Residues: CASSYTHGGTGNTIYF. The chain uses TRBV6-6 and TRBJ1-3; D possibly corresponds to TRBD1 (5 bases). Looked up from germline, CDR1 is MNHNY and CDR2 is SVGAGI (reference sequence). The CDR3 contains 16 residues. Trimming removed 2 bases at V and 2 bases at J, with 13 bases between.

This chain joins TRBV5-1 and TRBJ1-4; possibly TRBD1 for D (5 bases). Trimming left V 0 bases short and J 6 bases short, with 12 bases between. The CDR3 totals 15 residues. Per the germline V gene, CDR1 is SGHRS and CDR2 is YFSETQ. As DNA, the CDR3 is TGCGCCAGCAGCTTGGCTGGGGGGAATGATGAAAAACTGTTTTTT. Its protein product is CASSLAGGNDEKLFF.

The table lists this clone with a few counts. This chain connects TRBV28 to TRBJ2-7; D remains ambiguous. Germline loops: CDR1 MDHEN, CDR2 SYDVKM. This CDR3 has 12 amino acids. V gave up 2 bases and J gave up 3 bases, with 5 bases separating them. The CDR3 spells CASSLPFYEQYF. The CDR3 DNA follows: TGTGCCAGCAGTTTACCTTTCTACGAGCAGTACTTC.

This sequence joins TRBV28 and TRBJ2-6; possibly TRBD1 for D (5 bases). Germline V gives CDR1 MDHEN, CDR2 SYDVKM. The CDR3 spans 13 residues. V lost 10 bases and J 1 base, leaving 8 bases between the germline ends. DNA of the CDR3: TGTGCCACCTGGACATCTGGGGCCAACGTCCTGACTTTC. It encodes CATWTSGANVLTF.

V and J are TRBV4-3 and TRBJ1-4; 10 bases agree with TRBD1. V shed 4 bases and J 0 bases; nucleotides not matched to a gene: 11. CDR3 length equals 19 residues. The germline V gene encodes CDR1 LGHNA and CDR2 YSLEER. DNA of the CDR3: TGCGCCAGCAGCCCTAATCCGGGACAGGGGTCTGCAACTAATGAAAAACTGTTTTTT. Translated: CASSPNPGQGSATNEKLFF.